The 21 T cell receptor beta chains below all came from one sample that was sequenced in a study of regulatory T cells in long-lasting Graves disease. Time point in this sample: newly diagnosed GD, antithyroid drugs for less than 3 months. After RNA was extracted from PBMCs, the TCR library was made from it. Arm-PCR of CDR3 regions and iRepertoire HTBI primers were the basis on which TCR beta libraries were built. TCRdb recomputed calls from the multiplex PCR reads with MiXCR, one row per CDR3 protein. The sample has 370,000 or so distinct CDR3 sequences; around 15% are singletons. In addition, the sample was reused for a study of T cells in Graves' hyperthyroidism and ophthalmopathy.

The sequencing here drew on peripheral blood mononuclear cells (PBMCs), taken at new diagnosis, from a patient treated with antithyroid drugs. These receptors all stem from a woman aged 18-29 years with Graves disease.

This chain links TRBV28 with TRBJ2-5; D perhaps matches TRBD1 (5 bases). CDR1 and CDR2 (germline): MDHEN, SYDVKM. Deletions cut 3 bases from V and 9 bases from J, with 14 bases between. The CDR3 covers 13 residues. As DNA, the CDR3 is TGTGCCAGCAGTTTCCAGGGTGGGGAAGCCCAGTACTTC. As protein: CASSFQGGEAQYF.

This rearrangement joins TRBV18 to TRBJ2-1, with D possibly being TRBD1 (7 bases). Germline V gene sequence: CDR1 KGHSH, CDR2 LQKENI. This CDR3 spans 16 amino acids. The V gene lost 6 bases and the J gene lost 0 bases, with 15 bases spanning the gap. CDR3 loop: CASSLNRGGSYNEQFF. The CDR3 coding sequence is TGTGCCAGCTCGCTTAACAGGGGAGGCTCCTACAATGAGCAGTTCTTC.

This clonotype has at least ten counts. V is TRBV5-1 and J is TRBJ2-6; 11 bases map to TRBD1. CDR1 is SGHRS, CDR2 YFSETQ, per germline. This CDR3 contains 19 residues. Trimming at V came to 2 bases and at J to 4 bases, leaving 11 bases not matched to a gene. In DNA form, the CDR3 reads TGCGCCAGCAGCTTAGGGACAGGGGGTTCAATCTCCGGGGCCAACGTCCTGACTTTC. Protein: CASSLGTGGSISGANVLTF.

This rearrangement joins TRBV28 to TRBJ1-6; the match to TRBD1 covers 8 bases. With 6 bases clipped from V and 6 bases from J, the junction kept 7 bases outside the gene matches. Germline CDR1 reads MDHEN; CDR2 reads SYDVKM. The CDR3 totals 15 residues. The CDR3 nucleotides are TGTGCCAGCAGGAGGGACAGGAGTCCTAATTCACCCCTCCACTTT. Encoded protein: CASRRDRSPNSPLHF.

In its sample, this clonotype was seen a few times. The chain has TRBV19 and TRBJ2-7, with 9 bases matching TRBD1. Unmatched junction bases numbered 8, after V lost 6 bases and J lost 5 bases. The CDR3 is 14 amino acids. Germline lookup yields CDR1 LNHDA and CDR2 SQIVND (reference sequence). The CDR3 sequence is CASRRPGQGNEQYF. The CDR3 nucleotides are TGTGCCAGTAGACGACCGGGACAGGGCAACGAGCAGTACTTC.

This clonotype was observed at least ten times. CDR3 bases: TGTGCCAGCAGCTTGCCCGCTAGCGGGCGATCGAGCACAGATACGCAGTATTTT. Translated, it gives CASSLPASGRSSTDTQYF. V is TRBV5-6 and J is TRBJ2-3; 8 bases are shared with TRBD2. Germline V gene lookup returns CDR1 SGHDT and CDR2 YYEEEE. The CDR3 runs 18 residues. V shed 1 base and J 0 bases; nucleotides not matched to a gene: 10.

This clonotype occurred many times. The rearrangement uses TRBV5-1 and TRBJ1-2, with D perhaps matching TRBD1 (5 bases). CDR1 and CDR2 (germline): SGHRS, YFSETQ. The CDR3 loop spans 12 amino acids. The V end was cut by 3 bases, the J end by 7 bases, with 10 bases between. The CDR3 sequence is CASSSGGGGYTF. CDR3 bases: TGCGCCAGCAGCTCCGGGGGGGGTGGCTACACCTTC.

This clonotype was counted only a few times. V and J are TRBV27 and TRBJ2-2; possibly TRBD1 or TRBD2 for D (5 bases each). The V end lost 0 bases, the J end lost 7 bases, and 18 bases lay between the germline ends. The germline gives CDR1 MNHEY, CDR2 SMNVEV (reference sequence). The CDR3 runs to 17 residues. This chain's CDR3 is CASSLSYWDAGSGELFF. CDR3 in DNA: TGTGCCAGCAGTTTATCTTATTGGGACGCTGGCAGCGGGGAGCTGTTTTTT.

This clonotype was counted between two and nine times. The chain couples TRBV9 to TRBJ1-2; a possible D gene is TRBD1 (6 bases). V was trimmed by 4 bases and J by 4 bases, leaving 11 bases between them. The CDR3 has 13 residues. Germline V gene data show CDR1 as SGDLS and CDR2 as YYNGEE. In DNA form, the CDR3 reads TGTGCCAGCAGCCAACAGGGAACCTATGGCTACACCTTC. Amino acid sequence: CASSQQGTYGYTF.

The CDR3 region is CASSDPAGYQETQYF. The CDR3 DNA is TGCGCCAGCAGCGACCCAGCCGGGTACCAAGAGACCCAGTACTTC. This rearrangement joins TRBV10-2 to TRBJ2-5, with unresolved D. V lost 6 bases and J lost 0, with 14 bases in between. The germline gives CDR1 WSHSY, CDR2 SAAADI. The CDR3 totals 15 residues.

This clonotype was detected many times. The chain recombines TRBV2 with TRBJ2-1, with TRBD2 matching over 8 bases. V lost 5 bases, J lost 9 bases, and 12 bases stayed unmatched. CDR3 length: 15 amino acids. Germline CDR1 is SNHLY and CDR2 is FYNNEI. The CDR3 bases are TGTGCCAGCAGTCCCATAACCGGGGGGGCCGCTGAGCAGTTCTTC. Its translation is CASSPITGGAAEQFF. Full variable domain (outside the CDR3, taken from reference TRBV2 and TRBJ2-1): EPEVTQTPSHQVTQMGQEVILRCVPISNHLYFYWYRQILGQKVEFLVSFYNNEISEKSEIFDDQFSVERPDGSNFTLKIRSTKLEDSAMYFCASSPITGGAAEQFFGPGTRLTVL.

This clonotype has a handful of counts. CDR3 DNA sequence: TGTGCCAGCAGCGTAGCTATCGGACCGGGGGACACTGAAGCTTTCTTT. Protein product: CASSVAIGPGDTEAFF. The V gene is TRBV9, the J gene TRBJ1-1; possibly TRBD1 for D (5 bases). Germline-derived CDR1 and CDR2 are SGDLS and YYNGEE. Trimming cost V 0 bases and J 3 bases, with 15 bases left between them. The CDR3 sequence is 16 residues long. Full variable domain (outside the CDR3, taken from reference TRBV9 and TRBJ1-1): DSGVTQTPKHLITATGQRVTLRCSPRSGDLSVYWYQQSLDQGLQFLIQYYNGEERAKGNILERFSAQQFPDLHSELNLSSLELGDSALYFCASSVAIGPGDTEAFFGQGTRLTVV.

This clonotype was picked up a small number of times. The J gene is TRBJ2-1, the V gene TRBV2, with a tentative D call TRBD1 (6 bases). Germline V gives CDR1 SNHLY, CDR2 FYNNEI. Trimming stripped 6 bases from V and 8 bases from J, with 20 bases between. This CDR3 is built from 15 residues. CDR3 coding DNA: TGTGCCAGCAGGCCTCCCCCGGGCAGGGGAGATGAGCAGTTCTTC. Protein sequence: CASRPPPGRGDEQFF.

Concerning this clonotype itself: A read error may explain this, as a much larger clone is one base away. The genes are TRBV18 and TRBJ2-1; TRBD1 is a possible D gene (5 bases). Looked up from germline, CDR1 is KGHSH and CDR2 is LQKENI. The CDR3 is made up of 14 amino acids. The CDR3 loop is CASSPQGGNNEQIF. CDR3 bases: TGTGCCAGCTCACCCCAGGGTGGGAACAATGAGCAGATCTTC.

This clonotype was recorded at least ten times. The chain combines TRBV5-1 with TRBJ1-1; D gene uncertain. V was trimmed by 5 bases and J by 4 bases, leaving 12 bases between them. Looked up from germline, CDR1 is SGHRS and CDR2 is YFSETQ. The CDR3 is 13 residues long. The CDR3 DNA is TGCGCCAGCAGAGCACGGGCTGGCACTGAAGCTTTCTTT. Encoded protein: CASRARAGTEAFF. Drawing the rest from reference TRBV5-1 and TRBJ1-1, the complete variable domain is KAGVTQTPRYLIKTRGQQVTLSCSPISGHRSVSWYQQTPGQGLQFLFEYFSETQRNKGNFPGRFSGRQFSNSRSEMNVSTLELGDSALYLCASRARAGTEAFFGQGTRLTVV.

This clonotype was seen at least ten times. The V and J genes are TRBV28 and TRBJ2-7; TRBD2 agrees at 12 bases. Germline trimming cut 2 bases from V and 3 bases from J; bases unmatched to any gene: 8. This CDR3 is 17 amino acids long. Germline-derived CDR1 and CDR2 are MDHEN and SYDVKM. The DNA of the CDR3 is TGTGCCAGCAGTTTACCTAGCGGGAGGGCCAAAGACTACGAGCAGTACTTC. It translates to CASSLPSGRAKDYEQYF.

This clonotype was picked up a small number of times. The chain carries TRBV7-9 and TRBJ2-3; D is unclear. The CDR3 has 11 residues. Trimming removed 5 bases from V and 6 bases from J, with 6 bases in between. Germline V gives CDR1 SEHNR, CDR2 FQNEAQ (reference sequence). CDR3 loop: CASSPADTQYF. In DNA, the CDR3 is TGTGCCAGCAGCCCGGCCGATACGCAGTATTTT.

This clonotype was seen a few times. The chain links TRBV20-1 to TRBJ1-2; D might be TRBD1 (5 bases). The CDR3 runs 15 residues. The germline V gene encodes CDR1 DFQATT and CDR2 SNEGSKA (reference sequence). Between the trimmed V and J ends, which lost 0 bases and 7 bases, there was a span of 18 bases. The DNA for the CDR3 is TGCAGTGCTAGAGATCGGGGGTCGACAGTTCGTGGCTACACCTTC. It translates to CSARDRGSTVRGYTF.

Ten or more counts support this clonotype. This chain connects TRBV3-1 to TRBJ2-7; weak D call: TRBD2 (6 bases). With 5 bases removed from V and 5 bases from J, the gap between germline ends came to 13 bases. This CDR3 is 13 amino acids long. The germline V gene has CDR1 LGHDT and CDR2 YNNKEL (reference sequence). The CDR3 bases are TGTGCCAGCAGCTACACGGGGGAAGACGAGCAGTACTTC. Translation: CASSYTGEDEQYF.

This clonotype was observed a few times. The chain is built from TRBV28 and TRBJ2-4; 10 bases are a match to TRBD1. The V segment lost 4 bases and the J segment 2 bases; nucleotides outside the gene matches: 8. CDR1 and CDR2 from the germline V gene are MDHEN and SYDVKM. The CDR3 consists of 17 residues. The DNA for the CDR3 is TGTGCCAGCAGTTCCCTTGGGACAGGGGTAACCAAAAACATTCAGTACTTC. Protein product: CASSSLGTGVTKNIQYF.

This sequence joins TRBV28 and TRBJ2-1; 10 nucleotides line up with TRBD2. CDR1 and CDR2 (germline): MDHEN, SYDVKM. CDR3 length: 15 amino acids. V was clipped by 5 bases and J by 4 bases; unmatched bases: 5. The CDR3 DNA sequence: TGTGCCAGCAGTCGGACTAGCGGAAATTACAATGAGCAGTTCTTC. Its protein product is CASSRTSGNYNEQFF.